This is a list of T cell receptor beta chains from one sample in a study of OX40 agonist ivuxolimab in advanced cancers. The assay was immunoSEQ multiplex PCR, and TCRdb's table has in-frame clones only and misses some. This table holds tens of thousands of clones, 85% to 90% found once. The source material was CD4+ or CD8+ T cells sorted from blood, sampled in a trial of the OX40 agonist ivuxolimab. These receptors all stem from an adult with an advanced solid tumor such as melanoma, head and neck, liver or kidney cancer. CDR3s include the opening cysteine and the closing phenylalanine or tryptophan. D genes are given only for firm matches. For some rows the clone size is stated as once, few or many, or as a class when expanded; others skip it.

D,J,V,size,length,DNA,CDR3
TRBD1,TRBJ2-7,TRBV29-1,-,13,TGCAGCGTAGGGACAGGGGCGGCCTACGAGCAGTACTTC,CSVGTGAAYEQYF
-,TRBJ1-1,TRBV4-3,-,16,TGCGCCAGCAGCCAAGATCGACAACAGATGAACACTGAAGCTTTCTTT,CASSQDRQQMNTEAFF
-,TRBJ2-5,TRBV27,-,14,TGTGCCAGCAGTTTAGGGACCCAACAAGAGACCCAGTACTTC,CASSLGTQQETQYF
-,TRBJ1-2,TRBV30,-,16,TGTGCCTGGAGCCTCGGGTCTCACAGGGCCCTAGGAGGCTACACCTTC,CAWSLGSHRALGGYTF
TRBD1,TRBJ2-3,TRBV28,once,16,TGTGCCAGCAGAGCCGGGACAGGGGGTTGGACAGATACGCAGTATTTT,CASRAGTGGWTDTQYF
-,TRBJ2-7,TRBV10-3,-,15,TGTGCCATCAGTGAGTCGACAGACGGGAACTACGAGCAGTACTTC,CAISESTDGNYEQYF
TRBD2,TRBJ2-1,TRBV10-3,-,14,TGTGCCATCAGTGGGCGGGAGGGGGGGAATGAGCAGTTCTTC,CAISGREGGNEQFF
-,TRBJ1-5,TRBV6-6,once,16,TGTGCCAGCAGTCTACCGATCGTTGGGAGTAATCAGCCCCAGCATTTT,CASSLPIVGSNQPQHF
-,TRBJ1-1,TRBV6-5,few,14,TGTGCCAGCAGCTCCCCCTGGGAGGCGGCTGAAGCTTTCTTT,CASSSPWEAAEAFF
TRBD1,TRBJ1-2,TRBV19,once,18,TGTGCCAGTACCTCGAGATTATATCGACCGGGACAGGGGTATGGCTACACCTTC,CASTSRLYRPGQGYGYTF
TRBD1,TRBJ1-2,TRBV28,-,15,TGTGCCAGCAGTCCCTCGGACAGGGGGCACTATGGCTACACCTTC,CASSPSDRGHYGYTF
-,TRBJ1-6,TRBV9,-,14,TGTGCCAGCGGGCACGGGAGGGTAGGGTCACCCCTCCACTTT,CASGHGRVGSPLHF